This is a list of T cell receptor beta chains from one sample in a study of beta chain features in type 1 diabetes. Some clones are missing from TCRdb's copy, which holds only in-frame ones; the method was immunoSEQ multiplex PCR. The sample has roughly 250,000 clones, about a fifth seen once. Sequenced sample: naive CD4+ T cells from blood. These receptors were taken from a woman in her thirties or forties with type 1 diabetes. Each CDR3 is given with its conserved first and last residue. A D gene is named only where the DNA matches it firmly. Where a row states a size, it is once, few, many or the class of an expanded clone; other rows omit it.

j_call	d_call	clone_size	v_call	cdr3_aa	cdr3_nt
TRBJ2-7	-	-	TRBV7-6	CASSPQPDSYEQYF	TGTGCCAGCAGCCCCCAGCCGGACAGCTACGAGCAGTACTTC
TRBJ1-2	-	-	TRBV29-1	CSAGGVLGYTF	TGCAGCGCTGGAGGGGTACTTGGCTACACCTTC
TRBJ2-2	-	few	TRBV29-1	CSVAADSRRTGELFF	TGCAGCGTCGCAGCCGATTCAAGGAGGACCGGGGAGCTGTTTTTT
TRBJ2-7	TRBD1	-	TRBV19	CASRGQDPREQYF	TGTGCCAGTAGGGGACAGGACCCACGCGAGCAGTACTTC
TRBJ2-1	TRBD2	few	TRBV4-3	CASSQDAHTAGLLQREQFF	TGCGCCAGCAGCCAAGATGCCCATACGGCGGGACTACTTCAACGTGAGCAGTTCTTC
TRBJ2-5	TRBD1	-	TRBV25-1	CASSGTGGPRQETQYF	TGTGCCAGCAGCGGGACAGGGGGCCCGAGGCAAGAGACCCAGTACTTC
TRBJ1-2	-	few	TRBV5-1	CASSLDNSGYTF	TGCGCCAGCAGCTTGGATAATAGCGGCTACACCTTC
TRBJ2-7	-	few	TRBV28	CASSLSWREQYF	TGTGCCAGCAGTTTATCCTGGCGGGAGCAGTACTTC
TRBJ2-4	TRBD1	few	TRBV29-1	CSAIQGLSGAKNIQYF	TGCAGCGCCATACAGGGGTTAAGTGGGGCCAAAAACATTCAGTACTTC
TRBJ2-7	TRBD1	-	TRBV4-1	CASSRSRDRAFHEQYF	TGCGCCAGCAGCCGGTCCCGGGACAGGGCGTTCCACGAGCAGTACTTC
TRBJ2-1	TRBD2	-	TRBV28	CASYWSGSNEQFF	TGTGCCAGCTACTGGAGCGGGAGCAATGAGCAGTTCTTC
TRBJ1-2	TRBD1	-	TRBV29-1	CSVDFAGGNYGYTF	TGCAGCGTTGACTTCGCAGGGGGCAACTATGGCTACACCTTC
TRBJ2-3	TRBD2	-	TRBV4-1	CASSQAGLRHTDTQYF	TGCGCCAGCAGCCAAGCGGGACTACGACACACAGATACGCAGTATTTT
TRBJ1-5	-	few	TRBV6-5	CASSYSVDQPQHF	TGTGCCAGCAGTTACTCTGTAGATCAGCCCCAGCATTTT
TRBJ2-7	TRBD2	-	TRBV11-2	CASSLGEGREQYF	TGTGCCAGCAGCTTAGGGGAGGGCCGCGAGCAGTACTTC
TRBJ2-1	-	few	TRBV18	CASSPPSTNYNEQFF	TGTGCCAGCTCACCACCTTCGACAAACTACAATGAGCAGTTCTTC
TRBJ2-7	-	few	TRBV29-1	CSVVGLTRYEQYF	TGCAGCGTTGTCGGACTAACTCGATACGAGCAGTACTTC
TRBJ1-1	-	-	TRBV7-2	CASSSQGSTEAFF	TGTGCCAGCAGCTCGCAGGGGAGCACTGAAGCTTTCTTT
TRBJ2-7	-	-	TRBV6-5	CASSYLPLDSSYEQYF	TGTGCCAGCAGTTACCTGCCCCTGGACAGCTCCTACGAGCAGTACTTC
TRBJ2-1	TRBD1	-	TRBV10-3	CAIGSDRVISNEQFF	TGTGCCATAGGGTCGGACAGGGTCATTTCCAATGAGCAGTTCTTC
TRBJ2-7	-	-	TRBV28	CASSFEHYSYEQYF	TGTGCCAGCAGTTTCGAGCACTACTCCTACGAGCAGTACTTC
TRBJ1-1	-	-	TRBV5-1	CASSLRGGTEAFF	TGCGCCAGCAGCTTAAGGGGTGGCACTGAAGCTTTCTTT
TRBJ1-4	-	few	TRBV7-2	CASRRGGGKLFF	TGTGCCAGCAGGCGTGGGGGGGGAAAACTGTTTTTT
TRBJ2-1	-	once	TRBV4-1	CASSQANQAIYNEQFF	TGCGCCAGCAGCCAAGCTAACCAGGCCATCTACAATGAGCAGTTCTTC
TRBJ2-7	-	few	TRBV5-4	CASSLASSYEQYF	TGTGCCAGCAGCTTGGCCTCCTCCTACGAGCAGTACTTC
TRBJ2-4	-	few	TRBV7-2	CASSSTVGRYIQYF	TGTGCCAGCAGCTCGACAGTTGGTCGGTACATTCAGTACTTC
TRBJ1-1	-	-	TRBV18	CASFSREGETEAFF	TGTGCCAGCTTTTCTCGGGAAGGCGAAACTGAAGCTTTCTTT
TRBJ2-1	-	few	TRBV28	CASITEGREQFF	TGTGCCAGCATTACGGAGGGAAGGGAGCAGTTCTTC
TRBJ1-1	-	few	TRBV28	CASTLRGTEAFF	TGTGCCAGCACTTTACGGGGCACTGAAGCTTTCTTT